This section outlines one TCR beta chain sequence together with its context. Its target is not known. Alongside a J-beta primer mix, a sample-barcoded 5' primer served in a second PCR lasting roughly 6 to 12 cycles. MiXCR was run by TCRdb on the 5' RACE reads, yielding one entry per CDR3 protein. This table has some 1.5 million distinct CDR3 sequences, 28% appearing once. The source of the sample is a study of blood T cells in healthy people across ages. Healthy individuals of Caucasian origin from Russia, aged about 6 to 95, served as donors. Per-sample PBMC isolation yielded at least 6.5 million cells. RNA extraction gave at least 5 micrograms of total RNA per sample. The study, taken as a whole, reports: Diversity estimates from one million T cells were considered underestimates.

Specimen: blood. The TCR was taken from a woman aged 25-40 years in good health.

CDR3 in DNA: TGTGCCAGCAGTGTTTGGGGCGCCGAGCAGTACTTC. It specifies CASSVWGAEQYF. The chain combines TRBV25-1 with TRBJ2-7; D may be TRBD1 (5 bases). CDR3 length: 12 residues. Germline lookup yields CDR1 MGHDK and CDR2 SYGVNS. Trimming took 4 bases from V and 6 from J, leaving 10 bases between them.